These T cell receptor beta chains were read from a single sample in a study of vaccination effects on CD4 cells after COVID-19. TCRdb's table, derived via immunoSEQ multiplex PCR, lists solely in-frame clones and lacks some. The table lists roughly 30,000 clones, approximately 77% of them singletons. For these receptors, no antigen is known. The starting material was CD4+ T cells from PBMCs cultured without peptide, obtained after COVID-19 vaccination. These receptors were obtained from a human donor who had a prior SARS-CoV-2 infection. The CDR3 runs from the conserved cysteine through the conserved F or W. D genes are given only for firm matches. Clone size is stated in some rows and not others, as once, few, many or a class when expanded.

cdr3_nt cdr3_aa j_call d_call clone_size v_call
TGTGCCAGCAGTTACCAGAATAGCAATCAGCCCCAGCATTTT CASSYQNSNQPQHF TRBJ1-5 . . TRBV6-6
TGTGCCATCAGTGTAATTCATGACGGGACAGGGAAGTACGAGCAGTACTTC CAISVIHDGTGKYEQYF TRBJ2-7 TRBD1 few TRBV10-3
TGTGCCTGGAGTGTTACAGGGGCTCACTATGGCTACACCTTC CAWSVTGAHYGYTF TRBJ1-2 TRBD1 . TRBV30
TGTGCCAGCAGCTTAGTGACGGGGGCGCTCACAGATACGCAGTATTTT CASSLVTGALTDTQYF TRBJ2-3 . . TRBV11-2
TGTGCCAGCAGCTTGGGACAGGGGGTACTCACAGATACGCAGTATTTT CASSLGQGVLTDTQYF TRBJ2-3 TRBD1 . TRBV5-4
TGTGCCAGTAGTAACCCAAGAGTGGACACAGATACGCAGTATTTT CASSNPRVDTDTQYF TRBJ2-3 . . TRBV19
TGTGCCAGCAGCATGGCATTGGTCACCGGGCTTAACTATGGCTACACCTTC CASSMALVTGLNYGYTF TRBJ1-2 . few TRBV5-8
TGTGCCAGCTCACCACAGACGGGGTGGGACACTGAAGCTTTCTTT CASSPQTGWDTEAFF TRBJ1-1 . . TRBV18
TGCGCCAGCAGCTCTCCCGGGAACACTGAAGCTTTCTTT CASSSPGNTEAFF TRBJ1-1 . . TRBV5-1
TGTGCCAGCAGTTGGGACCTAAACACAGATACGCAGTATTTT CASSWDLNTDTQYF TRBJ2-3 . . TRBV14
TGTGCCAGCAGCTTAGGCCTCGCGGGGGCCACGTACTCCTACGAGCAGTACTTC CASSLGLAGATYSYEQYF TRBJ2-7 . few TRBV13
TGTGCCAGCTCACCCGTACGGGGCATAAGCACAGATACGCAGTATTTT CASSPVRGISTDTQYF TRBJ2-3 . . TRBV18
TGTGCCAGCAGCTACTGGACAGGGTGGGTCCGACCAGAGACCCAGTACTTC CASSYWTGWVRPETQYF TRBJ2-5 TRBD1 . TRBV11-2
TGTGCCAGCAGCTACTCGGAGACCCAGTACTTC CASSYSETQYF TRBJ2-5 . . TRBV6-5
TGTGCCAGCAGACGACCGGAAAGCTCCTACGAGCAGTACTTC CASRRPESSYEQYF TRBJ2-7 . . TRBV6-5
TGTGCCAGTAGTATTGGGCAGGGATTGGCCGGGGAGCTGTTTTTT CASSIGQGLAGELFF TRBJ2-2 . few TRBV19
TGTGCCAGCAGTAGACAGGGGATATCCTACGAGCAGTACTTC CASSRQGISYEQYF TRBJ2-7 TRBD1 . TRBV6-5
TGTGCCAGCAGCTCGACTGGGACTCAGCCCCAGCATTTT CASSSTGTQPQHF TRBJ1-5 . few TRBV7-8
TGTGCCAGCAGCAGTAGTCTAGCGGTCACATACAATGAGCAGTTCTTC CASSSSLAVTYNEQFF TRBJ2-1 TRBD2 . TRBV11-2
TGTGCCAGCAGCGCCCAAGCAGAGTCCGGCGGGGAGCTGTTTTTT CASSAQAESGGELFF TRBJ2-2 . . TRBV9
TGTGCCAGCAGTTTCCTGGGGACCACAGATACGCAGTATTTT CASSFLGTTDTQYF TRBJ2-3 . . TRBV27
TGTGCCAGCAGTGAAACCGGACCGATCATATATAATTCACCCCTCCACTTT CASSETGPIIYNSPLHF TRBJ1-6 . once TRBV6-1
TGTGCCTGGAACGGCAAGGGGGCAGATACGCAGTATTTT CAWNGKGADTQYF TRBJ2-3 . few TRBV30
TGTGCCAGTAGTATAGACTTGGAGACAGGGTATCATCAGCCCCAGCATTTT CASSIDLETGYHQPQHF TRBJ1-5 TRBD1 . TRBV19
TGTGCCAGCAGCGTAGCGACCCCTCCTGGGGAGCTGTTTTTT CASSVATPPGELFF TRBJ2-2 . few TRBV9
TGCGCCAGCAGTTCCGACCTAGGGGGCCTGGAGACCCAGTACTTC CASSSDLGGLETQYF TRBJ2-5 TRBD1 . TRBV5-1
TGTGCCAGCGGACCCCGTATGGCCCAGCATTTT CASGPRMAQHF TRBJ1-5 . . TRBV27
TGCGCCAGCAGCTTGGAGGGTGGCAGCTACAATGAGCAGTTCTTC CASSLEGGSYNEQFF TRBJ2-1 . . TRBV5-1
TGTGCCAGCTCCCTCGTCTCAACTAGCGGGGGGAGCTCCTACAATGAGCAGTTCTTC CASSLVSTSGGSSYNEQFF TRBJ2-1 TRBD2 . TRBV7-2